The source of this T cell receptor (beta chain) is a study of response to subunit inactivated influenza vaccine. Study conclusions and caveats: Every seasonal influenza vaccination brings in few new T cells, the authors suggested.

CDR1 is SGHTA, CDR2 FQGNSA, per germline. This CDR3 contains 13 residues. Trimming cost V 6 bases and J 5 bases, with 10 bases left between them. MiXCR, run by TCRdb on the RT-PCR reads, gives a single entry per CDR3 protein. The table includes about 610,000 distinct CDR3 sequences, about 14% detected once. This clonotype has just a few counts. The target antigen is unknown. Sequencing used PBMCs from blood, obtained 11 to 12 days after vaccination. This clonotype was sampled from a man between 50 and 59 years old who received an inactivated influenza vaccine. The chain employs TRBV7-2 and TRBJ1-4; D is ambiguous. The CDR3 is CASSGGWNEKLFF. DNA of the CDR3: TGTGCCAGCAGTGGCGGATGGAATGAAAAACTGTTTTTT.